The rows below give T cell receptor beta chains drawn from one sample of a study of CD8 T cells in Susac syndrome. TCRdb redid the calling of the immunoSEQ multiplex PCR reads with MiXCR, one entry per CDR3 protein. The sample comprises about 110,000 distinct CDR3 sequences, roughly 96% of which are singletons, and under 0.1% rests with the top ten. The specimen sequenced was CD4+ T cells from PBMCs. All receptors come from a human donor in good health. Each CDR3 is given with its conserved first and last residue. D genes are given only for firm matches. Rows give clone size only sometimes, using once, few, many, or a class for an expanded clone.

J | D | size | V | length | DNA | CDR3
TRBJ2-7 | NA | NA | TRBV9 | 15 | TGTGCCAGCAGCACCGGGGACTCCAAAGCCTACGAGCAGTACTTC | CASSTGDSKAYEQYF
TRBJ2-5 | NA | NA | TRBV14 | 16 | TGTGCCAGCAGCCAAGCCCCACTAGCATACCAAGAGACCCAGTACTTC | CASSQAPLAYQETQYF
TRBJ2-2 | NA | NA | TRBV7-7 | 16 | TGTGCTAGCAGCTTAGTGATGGGCGCGAACACCGGGGAGCTGTTTTTT | CASSLVMGANTGELFF
TRBJ2-1 | NA | NA | TRBV6-5 | 14 | TGTGCCAGCAGAGCGCGGATCACCTACAATGAGCAGTTCTTC | CASRARITYNEQFF
TRBJ2-7 | TRBD2 | NA | TRBV9 | 15 | TGTGCCAGCAGCGTAGGGACGAGCGGGATGTACGAGCAGTACTTC | CASSVGTSGMYEQYF
TRBJ1-1 | TRBD1 | NA | TRBV7-9 | 14 | TGTGCCAGCAGGCAAAGTACAGGGGGCACTGAAGCTTTCTTT | CASRQSTGGTEAFF
TRBJ2-1 | NA | NA | TRBV5-1 | 14 | TGCGCCAGCAGCCCTGTGGACGGGTACAATGAGCAGTTCTTC | CASSPVDGYNEQFF
TRBJ1-1 | NA | NA | TRBV7-9 | 14 | TGTGCCAGTTCCGTCGGCCCGCTAGGGACTGAAGCTTTCTTT | CASSVGPLGTEAFF
TRBJ1-1 | NA | NA | TRBV27 | 15 | TGTGCCAGCAGTGGGGGGCGGTGGATGGACACTGAAGCTTTCTTT | CASSGGRWMDTEAFF
TRBJ2-1 | NA | NA | TRBV24-1 | 13 | TGTGCCACCAGTCCTGGGGTTTACAATGAGCAGTTCTTC | CATSPGVYNEQFF
TRBJ2-2 | TRBD1 | NA | TRBV29-1 | 14 | TGCAGCGCTAGGGACAGGTTGAACACCGGGGAGCTGTTTTTT | CSARDRLNTGELFF
TRBJ1-1 | NA | NA | TRBV24-1 | 12 | TGTGCCACCAGTGATAGTAACACTGAAGCTTTCTTT | CATSDSNTEAFF
TRBJ2-6 | TRBD2 | NA | TRBV11-3 | 18 | TGTGCCAGCAGCCAAGCCGGGACTAGCGGCTCTGGGGCCAACGTCCTGACTTTC | CASSQAGTSGSGANVLTF
TRBJ1-1 | TRBD1 | NA | TRBV6-6 | 13 | TGTGCCAGCAGCACGACAGGGACCACTGAAGCTTTCTTT | CASSTTGTTEAFF
TRBJ2-5 | NA | NA | TRBV7-2 | 13 | TGTGCCAGCGGCACCGGGACGCAAGAGACCCAGTACTTC | CASGTGTQETQYF
TRBJ2-1 | NA | NA | TRBV28 | 14 | TGTGCCAGCAGTTTATTCAGGGCACGCAATGAGCAGTTCTTC | CASSLFRARNEQFF
TRBJ2-7 | TRBD1 | NA | TRBV10-3 | 15 | TGTGCCATCAGTCAAGGACAGGGGTCCTCCTACGTGCAGTACTTC | CAISQGQGSSYVQYF
TRBJ2-1 | TRBD2 | NA | TRBV6-5 | 15 | TGTGCCAGCAGAACGACTAGCAGAACCTACAATGAGCAGTTCTTC | CASRTTSRTYNEQFF
TRBJ2-1 | TRBD2 | NA | TRBV2 | 11 | TGTGCCAGCAGGCGGACTAGCGGGAGTCATTTC | CASRRTSGSHF
TRBJ2-1 | TRBD2 | NA | TRBV12-3/TRBV12-4 | 17 | TGTGCCAGCAGTTTGGGGCTCCAGCGGGGGGGCTGGAATGAGCAGTTCTTC | CASSLGLQRGGWNEQFF
TRBJ2-7 | TRBD2 | NA | TRBV7-6 | 17 | TGTGCCAGCAGCCCCGGACTAGCGGGAGGAGCGGGTTACGAGCAGTACTTC | CASSPGLAGGAGYEQYF
TRBJ2-2 | NA | NA | TRBV11-3 | 12 | TGTGCCAGCAGCTTAGATGCCGGGGAGCTGTTTTTT | CASSLDAGELFF
TRBJ2-3 | TRBD1 | NA | TRBV27 | 18 | TGTGCCAGTAAAAAGGAGCAGGGACAGAGTACTCGCACAGATACGCAGTATTTT | CASKKEQGQSTRTDTQYF
TRBJ1-1 | NA | NA | TRBV20-1 | 13 | TGCAGTGCTAAGGCAAGCATGAACACTGAAGCTTTCTTT | CSAKASMNTEAFF
TRBJ2-7 | NA | NA | TRBV7-2 | 13 | TGTAGTGTAGGGTCTCGAAAGACCTACGAGCAGTACTTC | CSVGSRKTYEQYF
TRBJ2-7 | TRBD2 | NA | TRBV7-2 | 17 | TGTGCCAGCAGCCGTCTGACTAGCGGGAGTGGAAGTTACGAGCAGTACTTC | CASSRLTSGSGSYEQYF
TRBJ2-3 | TRBD2 | NA | TRBV6-1 | 19 | TGTGCCAGCAGTGAACCGACTAGCGGGAGGGGGTCTAGCACAGATACGCAGTATTTT | CASSEPTSGRGSSTDTQYF
TRBJ2-5 | TRBD2 | NA | TRBV7-9 | 13 | TGTGCCAGCGCAGCCGGGGGGATAGAGACCCAGTACTTC | CASAAGGIETQYF
TRBJ2-7 | TRBD1 | NA | TRBV6-1 | 12 | TGTGCCAGCAGTGCGGACAGGAATGAGCAGTACTTC | CASSADRNEQYF
TRBJ2-7 | NA | once | TRBV10-3 | 12 | TGTGCCATCAGGAGGGGAACCTACGAGCAGTACTTC | CAIRRGTYEQYF
TRBJ2-7 | NA | NA | TRBV30 | 13 | TGTGCCTGGAGTTTGGGGCTTCCTTACGAGCAGTACTTC | CAWSLGLPYEQYF
TRBJ2-2 | NA | NA | TRBV5-1 | 13 | TGCGCCAGCAGCCCGGACTACACCGGGGAGCTGTTTTTT | CASSPDYTGELFF
TRBJ2-7 | TRBD2 | once | TRBV9 | 17 | TGTGCCAGCAGCCCCAATGGGAGGGAAAGATCCCCCTACGAGCAGTACTTC | CASSPNGRERSPYEQYF
TRBJ1-2 | NA | NA | TRBV7-8 | 15 | TGTGCCAGCAGCTTAAGGGCGATGGTTCAGCATGGCTACACCTTC | CASSLRAMVQHGYTF
TRBJ2-3 | NA | NA | TRBV3-1 | 14 | TGTGCCAGCAGCCAAGAGCTGGGCACAGATACGCAGTATTTT | CASSQELGTDTQYF
TRBJ1-1 | NA | NA | TRBV30 | 11 | TGTGCCTGGAGTGAATCGGGTCGGGCTTTCTTT | CAWSESGRAFF
TRBJ1-6 | NA | NA | TRBV6-5 | 17 | TGTGCCAGCAGTTACGCGGGCATGGGATCAGCAACAACGCCCCTCCACTTT | CASSYAGMGSATTPLHF
TRBJ2-3 | TRBD2 | NA | TRBV10-3 | 16 | TGTGCCACCCAACCGGGACTAGCGGGGGCTTGGGATACGCAGTATTTT | CATQPGLAGAWDTQYF
TRBJ2-7 | TRBD1 | NA | TRBV7-2 | 14 | TGTGCCAGCAGCCCCGACAGGGGCCGCGGCGAGCAGTACTTC | CASSPDRGRGEQYF
TRBJ1-2 | NA | few | TRBV27 | 14 | TGTGCCAGCAGTTCGACAGGTTCTAACTATGGCTACACCTTC | CASSSTGSNYGYTF
TRBJ2-1 | NA | NA | TRBV9 | 17 | TGTGCCAGCAGCGCAACGACATCCAGTAGGGCCTACAATGAGCAGTTCTTC | CASSATTSSRAYNEQFF
TRBJ2-7 | TRBD2 | NA | TRBV7-2 | 19 | TGTGCCAGCAGCTACGCTCCTACTATAGCGGGAGGGCCTTCGGGTGAGCAGTACTTC | CASSYAPTIAGGPSGEQYF
TRBJ1-1 | TRBD1 | NA | TRBV29-1 | 12 | TGCAGCGTTGACCGACAGGGGAGTGAAGCTTTCTTT | CSVDRQGSEAFF
TRBJ2-5 | NA | NA | TRBV7-2 | 16 | TGTGCCAGCAGCTTAGCGGTCGTCCGGGATGTGGAGACCCAGTACTTC | CASSLAVVRDVETQYF
TRBJ1-2 | NA | NA | TRBV3-1 | 13 | TGTGCCAGCAGCCAGTCGGGGGGCAGAGGCTACACCTTC | CASSQSGGRGYTF
TRBJ1-1 | NA | NA | TRBV6-1 | 16 | TGTGCCAGCAGTAAGGTATTCGCCAGGGGTTACACTGAAGCTTTCTTT | CASSKVFARGYTEAFF
TRBJ1-5 | NA | NA | TRBV2 | 16 | TGTGCCAGCAGTGCCCGGGAGGCCAAGGGCAATCAGCCCCAGCATTTT | CASSAREAKGNQPQHF
TRBJ2-7 | TRBD1 | NA | TRBV7-9 | 13 | TGTGCCAGCAGCTTTGGGACAGCCTACGAGCAGTACTTC | CASSFGTAYEQYF
TRBJ1-5 | TRBD1 | NA | TRBV24-1 | 16 | TGTGCCACCAGTGATCCAGGACAGGGACCCAATCAGCCCCAGCATTTT | CATSDPGQGPNQPQHF
TRBJ1-2 | NA | once | TRBV12-3/TRBV12-4 | 13 | TGTGCCAGCAGTTTCGGGGGTTCAGGCGGCTACACCTTC | CASSFGGSGGYTF
TRBJ2-6 | TRBD1 | NA | TRBV4-1 | 20 | TGCGCCAGCAGCCAGGTTCCCCCCGGGACAGGGGCATCTGGGGCCAACGTCCTGACTTTC | CASSQVPPGTGASGANVLTF
TRBJ1-1 | NA | NA | TRBV7-2 | 14 | TGTGCCAGCAGCCGACCCAAGGCTATCACTGAAGCTTTCTTT | CASSRPKAITEAFF
TRBJ2-1 | NA | NA | TRBV3-1 | 14 | TGTGCCAGCAGCCAAGACAGGGGGGACTACCAGCAGTTCTTC | CASSQDRGDYQQFF
TRBJ2-5 | TRBD2 | NA | TRBV7-2 | 12 | TGTGCCAGCTGCTTAGCGGGGCTGACCCAGTACTTC | CASCLAGLTQYF
TRBJ2-6 | TRBD1 | NA | TRBV29-1 | 14 | TGCAGCGTCGACAGGGTCTCTGGGGCCAACGTCCTGACTTTC | CSVDRVSGANVLTF
TRBJ2-7 | NA | NA | TRBV20-1 | 14 | TGCAGTGCTAGAGGGGGGCGTAGTGCCTACGAGCAGTACTTC | CSARGGRSAYEQYF
TRBJ2-1 | TRBD2 | NA | TRBV4-3 | 17 | TGCGCCAGCAGCCGAGTCGTAGGGGGAGTAGCGGGAGGTGAGCAGTTCTTC | CASSRVVGGVAGGEQFF
TRBJ2-6 | TRBD2 | NA | TRBV4-2 | 19 | TGTGCCAGCAGCCAAGAGCTAGCGGGAGTTTCCTCTGGGGCCAACGTCCTGACTTTC | CASSQELAGVSSGANVLTF